One TCR beta chain is described in this entry. The record originates from a study of response to subunit inactivated influenza vaccine. V lost 4 bases, J lost 4 bases, and 19 bases lay in between. Per germline, CDR1 SGHAT and CDR2 FQNNGV. The CDR3 has 16 amino acids. TCRdb itself ran the RT-PCR reads through MiXCR, one entry per CDR3 protein. The data hold about 570,000 distinct CDR3 sequences, with 11% observed a single time. Separately, the same data were catalogued under a study of T cells expressing NK-cell markers. That source adds: With UMIs, 5'RACE template switching was used to make TCR beta cDNA. From sorted CD3+CD56+NKG2C+, CD3+CD56+NKG2C- and CD3+CD56-NKG2C+ T cells came the TCR beta repertoires. Of eight sequenced donors, seven were HCMV-seropositive and one HCMV-seronegative. Once again these clonotypes came out on top in the CD3+CD56-NKG2C+ fraction of a few donors. Expanded NKG2C+ T cell clones were not confirmed as HCMV-specific.

The clonotype comes from a man aged 50-59 years who received an inactivated influenza vaccine. V and J are TRBV11-2 and TRBJ2-5; tentative D call: TRBD2 (6 bases). The sample was PBMCs from blood, taken on the day of vaccination. The CDR3 loop is CASSYLGGVLAETQYF. The CDR3 nucleotides are TGTGCCAGCAGCTACCTCGGAGGGGTGTTGGCAGAGACCCAGTACTTC.